This TCR beta chain emerged from a study of T cells generated in artificial thymic organoids (dated by TCRdb to the late 2010s). Some background on the complete study: The TCR alpha and beta CDR3 repertoires of CD8 single positive T cells derived from in vitro artificial thymic organoids were compared with those of thymic and peripheral blood naive CD8 T cells. The repertoire sequencing data shown were described as representative of three independent experiments.

Non-mobilized peripheral blood was collected from healthy adult donors. Enrichment of primary CD8+ T cells was done with magnetic beads from the Miltenyi CD8+ T cell Isolation Kit. Naive CD8 T cells from blood were sorted by FACS as CD3+TCRalphabeta+CD8+CD45RO-CCR7+ cells prior to RNA extraction. For each sample, total RNA was purified from 40,000 to 200,000 sorted cells using the RNeasy Micro kit, and RNA quality was checked on an Agilent RNA 6000 Nano chip. Results the study describes overall, beyond this receptor: Organoid-derived CD8 single positive T cells showed physiological TCR clonotype diversity comparable to thymic and blood naive CD8 T cells.

Concerning this clonotype: Its antigen remains unidentified. There are no base qualities to consult, and no much larger clone falls within one base.

Separate semi-nested PCR amplifications were run for the TCRalpha and TCRbeta libraries, using Advantage 2 and reverse primers located in the TRAC or TRBC constant regions. First-strand cDNA synthesis used between roughly 3 and 550 ng of total RNA. TCR cDNA libraries were generated by 5'-RACE using the SMARTer PCR cDNA Synthesis kit, with a poly-dT primer for first-strand synthesis. The semi-nested reverse primers in the constant regions carried 5-nucleotide sample-specific barcodes, and the PCR products were cleaned up with the Zymo DNA Clean and Concentrator-5 kit. As many as ten barcoded samples were combined into a pool, ligated to Illumina adaptors, and sequenced on an Illumina MiSeq as 2 x 150 bp paired-end reads. Under the source paper's analysis protocol: After demultiplexing, reads were aligned using BLAT against a custom library built from IMGT containing every combination of human TRAV, TRAJ, TRBV, TRBD and TRBJ. The best BLAT hits were picked using pslCDnaFilter (-maxAligns=1, -ignoreIntrons), and custom Perl scripts were used to calculate clonotype frequencies. TCRdb reprocessed the public reads (quality trimming at Q25 with fastp, clone calling with MiXCR) and kept in-frame beta chains. For every CDR3 protein sequence, its rows merge into one entry that carries the most common genes and DNA. TCRdb, rather than the study authors, made the V and J calls. This sample is represented by 5,000 to 7,000 distinct CDR3 sequences; about 32% of them were singletons. About 2.4% of the sample lies in the top ten.

From the germline V gene (reference sequence), CDR1 is DFQATT and CDR2 is SNEGSKA. The junction carries 7 bases between V and J, which are trimmed by 1 base and 1 base respectively. The CDR3, cysteine through phenylalanine, is 13 amino acids long. Left in the record is the CDR3 DNA by itself, 39 bases read in frame from the first base. Sequencing was performed on naive CD8+ T cells from blood. The sample's cell subset or site label is to be understood as: CD3+TCRalphabeta+CD8SP T cells; for blood, CD45RO-CCR7+ naive CD8+ T cells. The rearrangement combines TRBV20-1 with TRBJ2-5, with no confidently assigned D gene. The receptor was derived from a human donor who gave cord blood stem cells for thymic organoid culture, a cardiac surgery patient who gave postnatal thymus, or a blood donor (not recorded which). This receptor has the CDR3 CSARATVQETQYF. Read as DNA, the sequence is TGCAGTGCTAGAGCCACCGTCCAAGAGACCCAGTACTTC.